This is a list of T cell receptor beta chains from one sample in a study of early stage breast cancer tumors. Only in-frame clones appear in the TCRdb table, and some are missing; sequencing was by immunoSEQ multiplex PCR. Among 50,000 or so clones, about 80% were seen once, and the ten largest hold about 1.5%. The sequenced sample was blood. Every receptor here comes from a person aged 45-60 years with breast cancer. CDR3s include the opening cysteine and the closing phenylalanine or tryptophan. D genes are given only for firm matches. Rows give clone size only sometimes, using once, few, many, or a class for an expanded clone.

CDR3 length	V gene	D gene	J gene	clone size	CDR3 DNA	CDR3 protein
19	TRBV18	TRBD1	TRBJ2-7	NA	TGTGCCAGCTCACCACCGGCTGGGACAGGCCTTCTCAAGGGGTACGAGCAGTACTTC	CASSPPAGTGLLKGYEQYF
14	TRBV5-4	NA	TRBJ1-2	few	TGTGCCAGCAGCTTGGGGGGCGCGAACTATGGCTACACCTTC	CASSLGGANYGYTF
12	TRBV6-6	NA	TRBJ1-2	once	TGTGCCAGCAGTTACTCGCAGGGTGGCTACACCTTC	CASSYSQGGYTF
14	TRBV5-1	NA	TRBJ2-7	NA	TGCGCCAGCAGCTTGGAGGGTTACTCCTACGAGCAGTACTTC	CASSLEGYSYEQYF
17	TRBV7-2	TRBD2	TRBJ2-2	few	TGTGCCAGCAGCTTTCGTGAGCGGGGGGAACCCACCGGGGAGCTGTTTTTT	CASSFRERGEPTGELFF
15	TRBV7-2	NA	TRBJ1-4	few	TGTGCCAGCAGCTTAGATTGGGCAGGTTCTGGAAAACTGTTTTTT	CASSLDWAGSGKLFF
11	TRBV5-6	NA	TRBJ2-7	NA	TGTGCCAGCAGCTTCTCAGTCCGGCAGTACTTC	CASSFSVRQYF
14	TRBV29-1	NA	TRBJ2-7	NA	TGCAGCACTGGTCGGGCAGGGTTCACCTACGAGCAGTACTTC	CSTGRAGFTYEQYF
14	TRBV14	NA	TRBJ2-7	few	TGTGCCAGCAGCCCCGGACAAGGATCCTACGAGCAGTACTTC	CASSPGQGSYEQYF
16	TRBV5-1	TRBD2	TRBJ2-7	NA	TGCGCCAGCAGCTTGGCCGGGGCGGGAGGGCCCTACGAGCAGTACTTC	CASSLAGAGGPYEQYF
14	TRBV13	NA	TRBJ2-5	NA	TGTGCCAGCAGCCCTGGGCTAGAACAAGAGACCCAGTACTTC	CASSPGLEQETQYF
17	TRBV21-1	NA	TRBJ1-1	few	TGTGCCAGCAGCAAAGCGTTTGACAGGGCCGTGAACACTGAAGCTTTCTTT	CASSKAFDRAVNTEAFF
16	TRBV5-1	NA	TRBJ2-2	once	TGCGCCAGCAGCTTTGTTATCCAGATGGAGTTCGGGGAGCTGTTTTTT	CASSFVIQMEFGELFF
16	TRBV11-2	TRBD2	TRBJ2-3	NA	TGTGCCAGCAGCTTACAGTATAGCGGGGGGTCTGATACGCAGTATTTT	CASSLQYSGGSDTQYF
16	TRBV19	TRBD1	TRBJ2-2	NA	TGTGCCAGTAGTAAAACAGGGGGAGTAAGCACCGGGGAGCTGTTTTTT	CASSKTGGVSTGELFF
18	TRBV18	TRBD1	TRBJ1-5	NA	TGTGCCAGCTCATCAGGACAGGGGGTCCCGCAGGGCAATCAGCCCCAGCATTTT	CASSSGQGVPQGNQPQHF
15	TRBV18	NA	TRBJ1-5	few	TGTGCCAGCTCACGGACGACAGGATTCAATCAGCCCCAGCATTTT	CASSRTTGFNQPQHF
15	TRBV5-5	NA	TRBJ2-7	once	TGTGCCAGCAGCTTGGGGGACTGGATTAACTCCGAGCAGTACTTC	CASSLGDWINSEQYF
14	TRBV2	TRBD2	TRBJ2-7	NA	TGTGCCAGCAGTGGGCTAGCGGGCCCCTACGAGCAGTACTTC	CASSGLAGPYEQYF
13	TRBV7-2	TRBD1	TRBJ2-7	NA	TGTGCCAGCAGCCAGACAGGGCCCTACGAGCAGTACTTC	CASSQTGPYEQYF
15	TRBV10-3	TRBD2	TRBJ2-1	NA	TGTGCCATCAGTGAGGGGACTAGCGGATACAATGAGCAGTTCTTC	CAISEGTSGYNEQFF
13	TRBV6-6	NA	TRBJ1-5	NA	TGTGCCAGCAGTTACTCAGGAGATCAGCCCCAGCATTTT	CASSYSGDQPQHF
16	TRBV19	NA	TRBJ1-3	NA	TGTGCCAGTAGTGCCTTCGACAGACGCTCTGGAAACACCATATATTTT	CASSAFDRRSGNTIYF
15	TRBV25-1	TRBD1	TRBJ2-4	NA	TGTACTCTTACTACACCAAGGGGGCGCGAAAACATTCAGTACTTC	CTLTTPRGRENIQYF
14	TRBV9	TRBD1	TRBJ1-2	NA	TGTGCCAGCAGCACCGGACAGGGAAACTATGGCTACACCTTC	CASSTGQGNYGYTF
17	TRBV18	NA	TRBJ1-3	NA	TGTGCCAGCTCACCCGGCGGCGGGGCGAGCTCTGGAAACACCATATATTTT	CASSPGGGASSGNTIYF
12	TRBV28	TRBD1	TRBJ2-7	once	TGTGCCAGCAGGCAGGGGGTGTACGAGCAGTACTTC	CASRQGVYEQYF
15	TRBV18	NA	TRBJ2-7	NA	TGTGCCAGCTCACCAACAGAGTCTTACTCCTACGAGCAGTACTTC	CASSPTESYSYEQYF
15	TRBV10-1	TRBD2	TRBJ2-3	NA	TGCGCCAGCAGTGAGGGTAGCGGGGGCACAGATACGCAGTATTTT	CASSEGSGGTDTQYF
14	TRBV7-2	NA	TRBJ1-4	few	TGTGCCAGCAGCTTCAGAGCAACTAATGAAAAACTGTTTTTT	CASSFRATNEKLFF
12	TRBV28	NA	TRBJ2-7	NA	TGTGCCAGCAGTTTATTGGGCTACGAGCAGTACTTC	CASSLLGYEQYF
17	TRBV6-1	TRBD2	TRBJ2-7	once	TGTGCCAGCAGTGAACTTGGCGGGGGGGCCGGATTTCTCGAGCAGTACTTC	CASSELGGGAGFLEQYF
15	TRBV10-3	TRBD2	TRBJ2-1	NA	TGTGCCACCGGGACTAGCGGGAGTTGGGGCAATGAGCAGTTCTTC	CATGTSGSWGNEQFF
16	TRBV5-4	TRBD2	TRBJ2-7	NA	TGTGCCAGCAGCCCGGGACTAGCGGGGAGCTCCTACGAGCAGTACTTC	CASSPGLAGSSYEQYF
16	TRBV5-1	TRBD1	TRBJ1-4	NA	TGCGCCAGCAGCACCCAGGGGGCGGATTTATCTGGAAAACTGTTTTTT	CASSTQGADLSGKLFF
14	TRBV12-5	NA	TRBJ1-1	NA	TGTGCTAGTGGTTCAGGGATTCACAACACTGAAGCTTTCTTT	CASGSGIHNTEAFF
13	TRBV9	NA	TRBJ2-7	NA	TGTGCCAGCAGCCTTAACTCTGGGGGCGAGCAGTACTTC	CASSLNSGGEQYF
16	TRBV5-1	TRBD2	TRBJ2-1	NA	TGCGCCAGCAGCCCGAAGACTAGCGGAGTCCCATTCGAGCAGTTCTTC	CASSPKTSGVPFEQFF
14	TRBV5-1	TRBD1	TRBJ1-2	NA	TGCGCCAGCAGCCAAGACAGGGGAAGCTATGGCTACACCTTC	CASSQDRGSYGYTF
14	TRBV7-9	TRBD1	TRBJ1-2	NA	TGTGCCAGCAGCTGGAGGGACAGGCAGTATGGCTACACCTTC	CASSWRDRQYGYTF
16	TRBV2	TRBD1	TRBJ1-5	NA	TGTGCCAGCCGGGCCGGGACAGGGTCCAGCAATCAGCCCCAGCATTTT	CASRAGTGSSNQPQHF
16	TRBV15	TRBD1	TRBJ1-4	NA	TGTGCCACCAGCAGAGAGTACAGGGGGCCTAATGAAAAACTGTTTTTT	CATSREYRGPNEKLFF
13	TRBV6-6	TRBD1	TRBJ1-1	NA	TGTGCCGCTAGACAGGGTCTTAACACTGAAGCTTTCTTT	CAARQGLNTEAFF
14	TRBV7-2	NA	TRBJ1-1	NA	TGTGCCAGCAGCCTACAGGTCTTGAACACTGAAGCTTTCTTT	CASSLQVLNTEAFF
14	TRBV19	TRBD1	TRBJ1-1	NA	TGTGCCAGTAGTGACGGACAGGTGAACACTGAAGCTTTCTTT	CASSDGQVNTEAFF
16	TRBV19	NA	TRBJ2-7	NA	TGTGCCAGTAGTATATTTGTGGGCTCCAGACCCGACGAGCAGTACTTC	CASSIFVGSRPDEQYF
15	TRBV28	TRBD2	TRBJ2-7	few	TGTGCCAGCACCATACGGGGACTAGCGGCCTACGAGCAGTACTTC	CASTIRGLAAYEQYF
16	TRBV7-3	TRBD1	TRBJ1-2	NA	TGTGCCAGCAGCCTCTGGACAGGGGAGGGGCTCTATGGCTACACCTTC	CASSLWTGEGLYGYTF
15	TRBV7-9	TRBD1	TRBJ1-2	NA	TGTGCCAGCAGCGACGGGACAGGCGATCTCTATGGCTACACCTTC	CASSDGTGDLYGYTF
16	TRBV5-4	TRBD1	TRBJ2-7	once	TGTGCCAGCAGCTTACTGGCCGGGACAGGGTCCTACGAGCAGTACTTC	CASSLLAGTGSYEQYF